One sample yielded the 11 T cell receptor beta chains listed below, sequenced in a study of blood T cell repertoires in COVID-19. Clones were read by immunoSEQ multiplex PCR, and TCRdb kept only the in-frame ones, dropping some. The table includes over 100,000 clones, under 90% detected once. Sequenced input: peripheral blood. These receptor sequences come from a woman between 55 and 75 years old with active or convalescent COVID-19.

The chain carries TRBV10-3 and TRBJ1-3; 8 positions agree with TRBD1. CDR1 is ENHRY and CDR2 is SYGVKD in the germline V gene. The CDR3 has 14 residues. The V segment lost 5 bases and the J segment 2 bases; nucleotides outside the gene matches: 2. The CDR3 DNA is TGTGCCATCAGTCCACAGGGGGCTGGAAACACCATATATTTT. This encodes CAISPQGAGNTIYF.

The rearrangement joins TRBV6-4 to TRBJ1-2; D is unclear. The CDR3 is 13 amino acids. V lost 3 bases, J lost 8 bases, and 13 bases lay in between. Germline V gene lookup returns CDR1 MRHNA and CDR2 SNTAGT. In DNA, the CDR3 is TGTGCCAGCAGTGATCGTCGCGTCGGGGGCTACACCTTC. This sequence encodes CASSDRRVGGYTF.

V gene TRBV3-1 (or the pseudogene TRBV3-2) combines with J gene TRBJ2-1; TRBD2 might be the D (5 bases). The CDR3 runs to 14 residues. Germline V lookup: CDR1 LGHDT, CDR2 YNNKEL (reference sequence). Trimming cost V 4 bases and J 5 bases, with 12 bases left between them. The CDR3 spells CASSPWGSDNEQFF. The CDR3, as DNA: TGTGCCAGCAGCCCCTGGGGTAGCGACAATGAGCAGTTCTTC.

The chain carries TRBV7-9 and TRBJ2-3; 13 bases fit TRBD2. The CDR3 contains 15 residues. CDR1 is SEHNR, CDR2 FQNEAQ, per germline (reference sequence). With V trimmed by 5 bases and J by 6 bases, 5 bases remained unmatched. The CDR3 loop reads CASSHTTSGRDTQYF. The CDR3 region has the DNA TGTGCCAGCAGCCATACGACTAGCGGGAGGGATACGCAGTATTTT.

The V gene is TRBV11-3, the J gene TRBJ1-1; D not resolved. Looked up from germline, CDR1 is SGHNT and CDR2 is YENEEA. V shed 1 base and J shed 4 bases, with 4 bases lying between them. The CDR3 length is 12 residues. The CDR3 DNA reads as TGTGCCAGCAGCTTAGGGGCCACTGAAGCTTTCTTT. Residues: CASSLGATEAFF.

This chain links TRBV5-1 with TRBJ2-1; 9 bases are shared with TRBD1. Per the germline V gene, CDR1 is SGHRS and CDR2 is YFSETQ. This CDR3 has 14 residues. Losses at the gene ends were 4 bases for V and 6 bases for J; bases not matched to a gene: 5. CDR3 in amino acids: CASSLGTGTNEQFF. The CDR3 DNA is TGCGCCAGCAGCCTCGGGACAGGGACCAATGAGCAGTTCTTC.

This CDR3 reads CASSTKSQGLAGGKSSYEQYV. CDR3 in DNA: TGTGCCAGCAGCACAAAGTCCCAGGGACTAGCGGGGGGAAAGAGCTCCTACGAGCAGTACGTC. This sequence joins TRBV21-1 and TRBJ2-7; TRBD2 was called by the table and not checked on the DNA. TRBV21-1 is shown as a pseudogene. The CDR3 has 21 amino acids.

The table lists this clone with a count of one. The chain recombines TRBV7-6 with TRBJ2-7, with 7 bases that match TRBD1. With 3 bases clipped from V and 0 bases from J, the junction kept 2 bases outside the gene matches. CDR1 SGHVS and CDR2 FNYEAQ come from the germline V gene. The CDR3 consists of 14 residues. The CDR3 DNA sequence: TGTGCCAGCAGCTTCCGACAGGGCTCCTACGAGCAGTACTTC. Amino acids: CASSFRQGSYEQYF.

The V call is TRBV5-1, the J call TRBJ2-5; D is unresolved. This CDR3 has 15 residues. CDR1 SGHRS and CDR2 YFSETQ come from the germline V gene. V was clipped by 4 bases and J by 4 bases, with 17 bases between them. The CDR3 DNA reads TGCGCCAGCAGCCCCGTTGGGTCTGCAGGAGAGACCCAGTACTTC. This sequence encodes CASSPVGSAGETQYF.

The rearrangement uses TRBV30 and TRBJ1-6, with D unclear. Trimming removed 4 bases from V and 7 bases from J, with 14 bases in between. The CDR3 runs to 14 residues. The germline V gene has CDR1 GTSNPN and CDR2 SVGIG (reference sequence). The CDR3 sequence is CAWTLAQLNSPLHF. For the CDR3, the DNA is TGTGCCTGGACCCTGGCCCAGTTAAATTCACCCCTCCACTTT. The whole variable domain, filled in from reference TRBV30 and TRBJ1-6, reads SQTIHQWPATLVQPVGSPLSLECTVEGTSNPNLYWYRQAAGRGLQLLFYSVGIGQISSEVPQNLSASRPQDRQFILSSKKLLLSDSGFYLCAWTLAQLNSPLHFGNGTRLTVT.

V and J are TRBV29-1 and TRBJ2-3; TRBD2 matches 14 bases. CDR3 length: 21 amino acids. Germline-derived CDR1 and CDR2 are SQVTM and ANQGSEA. Trimming at V came to 6 bases and at J to 2 bases, leaving 22 bases not matched to a gene. The CDR3 spells CSVVGTSGSNFMGAATDTQYF. The CDR3 DNA sequence: TGCAGCGTAGTAGGGACTAGCGGGAGTAATTTCATGGGAGCTGCCACAGATACGCAGTATTTT.